The sequence of this T cell receptor (beta chain) was determined in a study of T-cell memory formation after mild COVID-19. In the case of this clonotype: Antigen specificity is unknown.

TCRdb analysed the 5' RACE reads with MiXCR anew, one entry per CDR3 protein. Among some 490,000 distinct CDR3 sequences listed, around a sixth were seen once. Study conclusions and caveats: Still unconfirmed is whether the second-wave clones peaking on day 37 recognized SARS-CoV-2.

The receptor was derived from an adult woman who had mild COVID-19 (a few samples of this study predate the infection). Cell type and time point are not known. Sequencing was done on a sample of PBMCs or a T cell subset sorted from them (not recorded which).

The CDR3 nucleotides read TGTGCCAGCAGCGCGGGGCTACAAGAGACCCAGTACTTC. Translation gives CASSAGLQETQYF. V usage is TRBV7-3 and J usage is TRBJ2-5; perhaps TRBD2 as D (6 bases). This CDR3 has 13 amino acids. The germline V gene encodes CDR1 SGHTA and CDR2 FQGTGA. V was clipped by 5 bases and J by 2 bases, with 9 bases between them.